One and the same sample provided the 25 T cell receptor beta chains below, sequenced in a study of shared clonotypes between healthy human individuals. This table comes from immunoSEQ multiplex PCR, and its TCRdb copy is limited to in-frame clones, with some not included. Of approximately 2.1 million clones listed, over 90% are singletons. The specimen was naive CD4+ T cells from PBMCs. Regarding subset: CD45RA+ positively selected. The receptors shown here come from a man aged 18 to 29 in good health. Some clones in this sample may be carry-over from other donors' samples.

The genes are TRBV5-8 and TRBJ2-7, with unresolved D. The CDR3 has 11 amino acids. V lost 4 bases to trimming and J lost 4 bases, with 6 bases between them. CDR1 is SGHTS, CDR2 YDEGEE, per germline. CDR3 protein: CASSGVYEQYF. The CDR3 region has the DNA TGTGCCAGCAGCGGAGTATACGAGCAGTACTTC.

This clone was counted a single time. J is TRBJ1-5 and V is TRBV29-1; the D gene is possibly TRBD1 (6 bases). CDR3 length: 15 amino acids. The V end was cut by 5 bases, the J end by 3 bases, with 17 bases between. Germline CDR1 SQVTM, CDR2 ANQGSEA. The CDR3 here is CSVLPTGGFNQPQHF. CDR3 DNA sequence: TGCAGCGTTCTTCCGACAGGCGGCTTCAATCAGCCCCAGCATTTT.

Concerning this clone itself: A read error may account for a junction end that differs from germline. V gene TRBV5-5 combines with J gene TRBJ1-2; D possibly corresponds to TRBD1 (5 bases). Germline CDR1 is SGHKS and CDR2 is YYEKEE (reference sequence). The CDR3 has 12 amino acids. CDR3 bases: TGTGCCAGCAGCTTGTTGGATTGGGGCAAAGCCTTC. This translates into CASSLLDWGKAF.

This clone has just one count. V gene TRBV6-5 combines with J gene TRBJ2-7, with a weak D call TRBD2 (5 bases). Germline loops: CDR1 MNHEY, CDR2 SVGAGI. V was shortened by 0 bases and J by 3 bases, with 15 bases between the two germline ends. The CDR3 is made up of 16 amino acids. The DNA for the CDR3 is TGTGCCAGCAGTTACTCAAGAGGGAATCCCCTCTACGAGCAGTACTTC. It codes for CASSYSRGNPLYEQYF.

This chain's CDR3 is CASSLSRAFDYGYTF. CDR3 nucleotides: TGCGCCAGCAGCTTGAGCAGGGCCTTCGACTATGGCTACACCTTC. The genes are TRBV5-1 and TRBJ1-2; D is perhaps TRBD1 (5 bases). From germline, CDR1 is SGHRS and CDR2 YFSETQ. CDR3 length equals 15 residues. V lost 1 base to trimming and J lost 3 bases, with 13 bases between them.

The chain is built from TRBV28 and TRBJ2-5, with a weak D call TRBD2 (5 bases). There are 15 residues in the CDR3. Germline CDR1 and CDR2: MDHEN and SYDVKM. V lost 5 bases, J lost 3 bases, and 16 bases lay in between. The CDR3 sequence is CASSQTRHGEETQYF. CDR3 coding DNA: TGTGCCAGCAGTCAGACCCGACACGGGGAAGAGACCCAGTACTTC.

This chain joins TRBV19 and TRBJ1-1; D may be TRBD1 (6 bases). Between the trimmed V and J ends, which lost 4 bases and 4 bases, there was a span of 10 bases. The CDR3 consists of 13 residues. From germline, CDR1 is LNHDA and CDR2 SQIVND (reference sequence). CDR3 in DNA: TGTGCCAGTAGTAAGCAGGGGTCCACTGAAGCTTTCTTT. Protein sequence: CASSKQGSTEAFF. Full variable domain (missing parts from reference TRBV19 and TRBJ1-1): DGGITQSPKYLFRKEGQNVTLSCEQNLNHDAMYWYRQDPGQGLRLIYYSQIVNDFQKGDIAEGYSVSREKKESFPLTVTSAQKNPTAFYLCASSKQGSTEAFFGQGTRLTVV.

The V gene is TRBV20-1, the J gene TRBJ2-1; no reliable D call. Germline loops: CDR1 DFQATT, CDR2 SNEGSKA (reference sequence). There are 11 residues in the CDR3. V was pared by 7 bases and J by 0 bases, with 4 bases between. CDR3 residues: CSGSSYNEQFF. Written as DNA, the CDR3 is TGCAGTGGGAGCTCCTACAATGAGCAGTTCTTC.

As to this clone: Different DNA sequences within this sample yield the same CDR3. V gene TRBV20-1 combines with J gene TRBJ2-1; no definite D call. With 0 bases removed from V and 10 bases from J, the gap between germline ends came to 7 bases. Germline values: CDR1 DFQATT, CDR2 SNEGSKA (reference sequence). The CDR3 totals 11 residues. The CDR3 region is CSARDRTEQFF. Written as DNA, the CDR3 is TGCAGTGCTAGAGATAGAACGGAGCAGTTCTTC.

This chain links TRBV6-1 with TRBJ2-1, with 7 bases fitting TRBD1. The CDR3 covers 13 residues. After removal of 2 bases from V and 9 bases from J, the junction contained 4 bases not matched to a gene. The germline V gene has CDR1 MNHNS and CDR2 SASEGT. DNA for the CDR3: TGTGCCAGCAGTGAATCGAGGGGGCTTGAGCAGTTCTTC. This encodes CASSESRGLEQFF.

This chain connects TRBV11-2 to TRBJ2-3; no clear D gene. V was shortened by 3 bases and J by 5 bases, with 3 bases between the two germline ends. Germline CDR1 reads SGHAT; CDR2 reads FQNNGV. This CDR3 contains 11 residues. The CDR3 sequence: CASSFQDTQYF. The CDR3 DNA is TGTGCCAGCAGCTTTCAAGATACGCAGTATTTT.

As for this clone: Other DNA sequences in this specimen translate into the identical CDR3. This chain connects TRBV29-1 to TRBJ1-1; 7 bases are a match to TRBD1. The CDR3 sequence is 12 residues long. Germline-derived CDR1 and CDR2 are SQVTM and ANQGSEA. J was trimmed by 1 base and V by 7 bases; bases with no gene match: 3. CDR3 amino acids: CSAWDRNTEAFF. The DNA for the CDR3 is TGCAGCGCCTGGGACAGGAACACTGAAGCTTTCTTT.

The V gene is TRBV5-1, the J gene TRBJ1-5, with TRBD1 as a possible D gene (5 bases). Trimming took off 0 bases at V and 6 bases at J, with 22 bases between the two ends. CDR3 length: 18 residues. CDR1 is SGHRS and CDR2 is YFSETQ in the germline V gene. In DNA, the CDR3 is TGCGCCAGCAGCTTGGTCCCTGGGGGGTCGGATATGATTCAGCCCCAGCATTTT. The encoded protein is CASSLVPGGSDMIQPQHF.

The CDR3 DNA reads TGTGCCAGCTCACCTCTACCGGGACAGGGGATTAATGCCATATATTTT. It encodes CASSPLPGQGINAIYF. V gene TRBV18 combines with J gene TRBJ1-3; 10 nucleotides match TRBD1. V gave up 3 bases and J gave up 11 bases; unmatched junction bases: 13. The CDR3 covers 16 residues. Per germline, CDR1 KGHSH and CDR2 LQKENI.

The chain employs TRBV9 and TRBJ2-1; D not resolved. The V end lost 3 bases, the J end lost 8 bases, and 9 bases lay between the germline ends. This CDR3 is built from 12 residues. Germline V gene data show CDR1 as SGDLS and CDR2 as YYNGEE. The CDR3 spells CASSAQGYEQFF. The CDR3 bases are TGTGCCAGCAGCGCCCAAGGCTATGAGCAGTTCTTC. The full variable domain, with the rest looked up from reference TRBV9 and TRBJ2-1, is DSGVTQTPKHLITATGQRVTLRCSPRSGDLSVYWYQQSLDQGLQFLIQYYNGEERAKGNILERFSAQQFPDLHSELNLSSLELGDSALYFCASSAQGYEQFFGPGTRLTVL.

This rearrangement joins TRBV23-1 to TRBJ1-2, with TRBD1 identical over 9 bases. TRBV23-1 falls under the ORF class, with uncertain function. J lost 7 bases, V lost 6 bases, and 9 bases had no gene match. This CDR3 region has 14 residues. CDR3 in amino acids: CASRRRTGGSGYTF. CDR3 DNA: TGCGCCAGCAGACGCAGAACAGGGGGCTCTGGCTACACCTTC.

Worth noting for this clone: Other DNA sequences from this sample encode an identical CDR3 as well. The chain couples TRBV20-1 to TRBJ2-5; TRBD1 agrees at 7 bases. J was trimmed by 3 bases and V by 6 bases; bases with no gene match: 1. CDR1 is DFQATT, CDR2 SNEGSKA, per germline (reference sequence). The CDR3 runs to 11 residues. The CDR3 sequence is CSAGTEETQYF. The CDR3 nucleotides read TGCAGTGCCGGGACAGAAGAGACCCAGTACTTC.

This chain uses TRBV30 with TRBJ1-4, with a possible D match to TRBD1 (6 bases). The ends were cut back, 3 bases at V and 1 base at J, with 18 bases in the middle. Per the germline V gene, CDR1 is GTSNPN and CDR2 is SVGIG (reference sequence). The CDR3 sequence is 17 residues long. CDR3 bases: TGTGCCTGGAGGGTTGGGGGGCCCGCTGTAACTAATGAAAAACTGTTTTTT. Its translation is CAWRVGGPAVTNEKLFF.

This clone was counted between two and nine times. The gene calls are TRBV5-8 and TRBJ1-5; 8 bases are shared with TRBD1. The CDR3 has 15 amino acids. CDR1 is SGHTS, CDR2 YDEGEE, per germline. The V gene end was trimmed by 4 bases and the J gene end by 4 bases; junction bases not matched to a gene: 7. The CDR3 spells CASSAGQGRNQPQHF. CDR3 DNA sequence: TGTGCCAGCAGCGCCGGACAGGGAAGAAATCAGCCCCAGCATTTT.

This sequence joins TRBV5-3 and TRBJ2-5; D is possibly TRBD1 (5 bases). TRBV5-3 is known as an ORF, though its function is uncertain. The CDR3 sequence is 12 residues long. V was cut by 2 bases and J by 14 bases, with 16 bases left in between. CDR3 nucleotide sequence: TGTGCCAGAAGCTTAGTCAGGGATAACTTCTACTTC. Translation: CARSLVRDNFYF.

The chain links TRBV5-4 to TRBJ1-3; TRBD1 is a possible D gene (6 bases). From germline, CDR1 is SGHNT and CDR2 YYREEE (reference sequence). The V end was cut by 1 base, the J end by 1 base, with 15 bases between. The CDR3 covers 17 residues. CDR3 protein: CASSLPITGLSGNTIYF. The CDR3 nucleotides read TGTGCCAGCAGCTTGCCGATTACAGGGTTGTCTGGAAACACCATATATTTT.

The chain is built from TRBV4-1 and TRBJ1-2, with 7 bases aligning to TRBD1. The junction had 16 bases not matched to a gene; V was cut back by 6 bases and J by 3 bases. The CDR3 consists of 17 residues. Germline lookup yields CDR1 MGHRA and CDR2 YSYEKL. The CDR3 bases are TGCGCCAGCAGTATGTTTGAGGGGGCGCGGGTCGACTATGGCTACACCTTC. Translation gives CASSMFEGARVDYGYTF.

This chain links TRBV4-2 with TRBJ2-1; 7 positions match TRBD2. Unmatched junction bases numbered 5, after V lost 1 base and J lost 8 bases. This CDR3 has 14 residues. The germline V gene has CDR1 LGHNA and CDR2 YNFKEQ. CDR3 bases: TGTGCCAGCAGCCAAGCTCTAGCGGTCTATGAGCAGTTCTTC. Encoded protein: CASSQALAVYEQFF.

The CDR3 loop is CASSLGGGVGKNIQYF. CDR3 nucleotide sequence: TGTGCCAGCAGCTTAGGTGGGGGGGTCGGCAAAAACATTCAGTACTTC. The rearrangement links TRBV7-2 to TRBJ2-4; 7 nucleotides match TRBD2. CDR3 size: 16 residues. Germline loops: CDR1 SGHTA, CDR2 FQGNSA. V lost 1 base and J lost 3; bases outside the gene matches: 6.

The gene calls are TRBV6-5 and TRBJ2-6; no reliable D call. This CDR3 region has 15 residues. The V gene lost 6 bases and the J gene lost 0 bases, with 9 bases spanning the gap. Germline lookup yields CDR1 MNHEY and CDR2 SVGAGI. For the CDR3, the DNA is TGTGCCAGCAGGCCAATCTACTCTGGGGCCAACGTCCTGACTTTC. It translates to CASRPIYSGANVLTF.